This T cell receptor (beta chain) was retrieved from a study of cytomegalovirus exposure and HLA in healthy donors. Regarding the study as a whole: The dataset shows that most TCR sequences were rare, while some public TCRs occurred in many donors. Reportedly, a later analysis found an Asian-associated ancestry cluster had fewer N-insertions than the approximately 700-donor mean.

PCR was performed using 60 Vbeta and 13 Jbeta primers. Assay used: immunoSEQ multiplex PCR; TCRdb lists only in-frame clones, some missing. In all, the sample yields some 180,000 clones. As for this clone: Its matching antigen is unknown.

Per germline, CDR1 MNHNS and CDR2 SASEGT. This CDR3 has 17 residues. V shed 4 bases and J shed 2 bases, with 18 bases lying between them. This clonotype was obtained from a man aged 25-40 years in good health and CMV-seronegative. Sequencing was performed on PBMCs. The V call is TRBV6-1, the J call TRBJ1-3; D gene uncertain. CDR3 DNA: TGTGCCAGCAGTGGGACGGGATTTCTTGGGGCTGGAAACACCATATATTTT. This sequence encodes CASSGTGFLGAGNTIYF.